These 27 T cell receptor beta chains share one sample of origin, sequenced in a study of OX40 agonist ivuxolimab in advanced cancers. TCRdb's copy holds only in-frame clones and misses some; the assay was immunoSEQ multiplex PCR. The sample lists about 60,000 clones; approximately 91% were seen once. Sample: CD4+ or CD8+ T cells sorted from blood, taken in a trial of the OX40 agonist ivuxolimab. These receptors all stem from an adult with an advanced solid tumor such as melanoma, head and neck, liver or kidney cancer.

The chain combines TRBV5-4 with TRBJ2-5, with 10 positions matching TRBD2. The length of the CDR3 is 16 residues. The V segment lost 0 bases and the J segment 2 bases; nucleotides outside the gene matches: 4. Germline V gene lookup returns CDR1 SGHNT and CDR2 YYREEE (reference sequence). This CDR3 is CASSLDGLAAQETQYF. CDR3 DNA sequence: TGTGCCAGCAGCTTGGACGGACTAGCGGCACAAGAGACCCAGTACTTC.

The chain joins TRBV19 to TRBJ1-4, with 9 bases that match TRBD1. This CDR3 contains 15 residues. Losses at the gene ends were 6 bases for V and 7 bases for J; bases not matched to a gene: 9. Germline-derived CDR1 and CDR2 are LNHDA and SQIVND (reference sequence). CDR3 coding DNA: TGTGCCAGTAGGGAGCGGGACAGGGACGGTGAAAAACTGTTTTTT. As protein: CASRERDRDGEKLFF. The full variable domain, its missing parts supplied by reference TRBV19 and TRBJ1-4, is DGGITQSPKYLFRKEGQNVTLSCEQNLNHDAMYWYRQDPGQGLRLIYYSQIVNDFQKGDIAEGYSVSREKKESFPLTVTSAQKNPTAFYLCASRERDRDGEKLFFGSGTQLSVL.

In this sample, this clone turned up once. The chain carries TRBV7-9 and TRBJ1-6; tentative D call: TRBD1 (6 bases). From germline, CDR1 is SEHNR and CDR2 FQNEAQ (reference sequence). The ends were cut back, 5 bases at V and 7 bases at J, with 12 bases in the middle. CDR3 length equals 14 residues. In DNA form, the CDR3 reads TGTGCCAGCAGCCGCGGGCAGGGGAATTCACCCCTCCACTTT. Translating it yields CASSRGQGNSPLHF.

V and J are TRBV9 and TRBJ2-2; 9 bases are shared with TRBD2. After removal of 0 bases from V and 5 bases from J, the junction contained 5 bases not matched to a gene. This CDR3 region has 16 residues. Per germline, CDR1 SGDLS and CDR2 YYNGEE. CDR3 sequence reads: CASSVGAGGGTGELFF. The CDR3 DNA follows: TGTGCCAGCAGCGTAGGAGCGGGAGGTGGAACCGGGGAGCTGTTTTTT.

The DNA for the CDR3 is TGCGCCAGCAGGAGCGCCTCATACAATGAGCAGTTCTTC. Translated: CASRSASYNEQFF. The V call is TRBV10-2, the J call TRBJ2-1, with D uncertain. CDR1 is WSHSY, CDR2 SAAADI, per germline. The CDR3 extends over 13 amino acids. Trimming removed 6 bases at V and 4 bases at J, with 10 bases between.

J is TRBJ2-1 and V is TRBV21-1; TRBD2, the table's D call, was not compared with the DNA. TRBV21-1 is labeled a pseudogene. This CDR3 has 17 amino acids. CDR3 in amino acids: CASSKEHPGPPYNEQFF. The DNA of the CDR3 is TGTGCCAGCAGCAAAGAGCACCCGGGTCCCCCCTACAATGAGCAGTTCTTC.

The rearrangement joins TRBV29-1 to TRBJ2-1, with 7 nucleotides matching TRBD2. CDR3 length equals 11 residues. The junction had 6 bases not matched to a gene; V was cut back by 6 bases and J by 10 bases. Germline V lookup: CDR1 SQVTM, CDR2 ANQGSEA. CDR3 region: CSVGRGKEQFF. The CDR3 DNA reads as TGCAGCGTAGGGAGGGGAAAGGAGCAGTTCTTC.

The chain links TRBV5-4 to TRBJ1-1; D unclear. V lost 0 bases to trimming and J lost 11 bases, with 14 bases between them. The CDR3 loop spans 13 amino acids. From germline, CDR1 is SGHNT and CDR2 YYREEE (reference sequence). CDR3 sequence (DNA): TGTGCCAGCAGCTTGGGCAGCTGGGAAGCGGCTTTCTTT. Translated, it gives CASSLGSWEAAFF.

The chain joins TRBV27 to TRBJ1-1, with D unclear. The V gene's germline CDR1 is MNHEY and CDR2 SMNVEV (reference sequence). The CDR3 is made up of 13 amino acids. The DNA for the CDR3 is TGTGGCACTAGGAGGTTAGGAACAGTTGAAGCTTTCTTT. It yields the protein CGTRRLGTVEAFF.

This clone was counted a single time. The chain has TRBV10-1 and TRBJ2-7, with 7 bases lining up with TRBD1. The V segment lost 6 bases and the J segment 8 bases; nucleotides outside the gene matches: 13. Germline CDR1 WNHNN, CDR2 SYGVQD (reference sequence). This CDR3 is built from 14 residues. CDR3 region: CASSAGQDLRKQYF. The CDR3 nucleotides read TGCGCCAGCAGCGCCGGACAGGACCTACGGAAGCAGTACTTC.

Only one count was recorded for this clone. This chain joins TRBV19 and TRBJ1-1; D gene unclear. This CDR3 spans 14 amino acids. V dropped 7 bases and J dropped 2 bases, with 14 bases sitting between them. Germline CDR1 is LNHDA and CDR2 is SQIVND (reference sequence). The CDR3: CASNEGSFNTEAFF. The CDR3 DNA follows: TGTGCCAGTAACGAGGGATCTTTTAACACTGAAGCTTTCTTT.

This chain connects TRBV10-1 to TRBJ2-1, with D perhaps being TRBD1 or TRBD2 (5 bases each). The CDR3 has 16 amino acids. The germline gives CDR1 WNHNN, CDR2 SYGVQD (reference sequence). V shed 0 bases and J shed 6 bases, with 15 bases lying between them. This CDR3 is CASSESTRRGVNEQFF. The CDR3 bases are TGCGCCAGCAGTGAGTCGACCCGGAGAGGGGTCAATGAGCAGTTCTTC.

The chain links TRBV5-1 to TRBJ1-4; 8 nucleotides line up with TRBD1. Looked up from germline, CDR1 is SGHRS and CDR2 is YFSETQ. With V trimmed by 4 bases and J by 5 bases, 4 bases remained unmatched. The CDR3 runs to 14 residues. CDR3 DNA sequence: TGCGCCAGCAGCAGGACAGGGCTAAATGAAAAACTGTTTTTT. Protein: CASSRTGLNEKLFF.

This clone was seen just once. The rearrangement links TRBV28 to TRBJ1-2; the D gene is possibly TRBD1 (6 bases). Trimming shortened V by 6 bases and J by 8 bases, and 19 bases separated the two germline ends. The length of the CDR3 is 14 residues. Per the germline V gene, CDR1 is MDHEN and CDR2 is SYDVKM. The CDR3 nucleotides are TGTGCCAGCAGCCTTTTGGGGGCCCCCGAGGGCTACACCTTC. It translates to CASSLLGAPEGYTF.

The chain uses TRBV7-8 and TRBJ2-7, with 11 bases matching TRBD2. The CDR3 is made up of 16 amino acids. Trimming removed 5 bases from V and 3 bases from J; junction bases left unmatched: 9. Germline V gene sequence: CDR1 SGHVS, CDR2 FQNEAQ. Here the CDR3 DNA reads TGTGCCAGCAGCCCTACTTCACTAGCGGGGGTCTACGAGCAGTACTTC. Its translation: CASSPTSLAGVYEQYF.

The chain couples TRBV15 to TRBJ2-3, with D maybe TRBD2 (5 bases). There are 13 residues in the CDR3. Germline V gene data show CDR1 as LNHNV and CDR2 as YYDKDF (reference sequence). Trimming cost V 1 base and J 3 bases, with 5 bases left between them. The CDR3 reads CATSRGGTDTQYF. DNA of the CDR3: TGTGCCACCAGCAGAGGAGGGACAGATACGCAGTATTTT.

Details on this clone: One junction end disagrees with the germline gene, perhaps due to a read error. This chain joins TRBV28 and TRBJ1-4; D is uncertain. The germline gives CDR1 MDHEN, CDR2 SYDVKM. The CDR3 consists of 11 residues. The CDR3 protein is CASSFYEKLFF. The CDR3 bases are TGTGCCAGCAGTTTTTATGAGAAACTGTTTTTT.

The chain is built from TRBV28 and TRBJ2-3, with D perhaps being TRBD1 or TRBD2 (5 bases each). V shed 5 bases and J shed 4 bases, with 16 bases lying between them. The CDR3 has 15 amino acids. CDR1 and CDR2 from the germline V gene are MDHEN and SYDVKM. The CDR3 DNA is TGTGCCAGCAGTCGCCTGGGGGATGTTGCAGATACGCAGTATTTT. Amino acid sequence: CASSRLGDVADTQYF.

This clone was recorded a few times. This rearrangement joins TRBV5-4 to TRBJ2-3, with D uncertain. V lost 4 bases, J lost 4 bases, and 13 bases lay in between. The CDR3 spans 14 residues. CDR1 is SGHNT, CDR2 YYREEE, per germline (reference sequence). The CDR3 DNA reads TGTGCCAGCAGCCAAGACCCGGGCGCAGATACGCAGTATTTT. Encoded protein: CASSQDPGADTQYF. The whole variable domain, remainder taken from reference TRBV5-4 and TRBJ2-3, is ETGVTQSPTHLIKTRGQQVTLRCSSQSGHNTVSWYQQALGQGPQFIFQYYREEENGRGNFPPRFSGLQFPNYSSELNVNALELDDSALYLCASSQDPGADTQYFGPGTRLTVL.

J is TRBJ1-1 and V is TRBV10-1, with D possibly being TRBD1 (5 bases). This CDR3 contains 13 residues. Per germline, CDR1 WNHNN and CDR2 SYGVQD (reference sequence). V was cut by 6 bases and J by 0 bases, with 8 bases left in between. This CDR3 reads CASRDSMNTEAFF. DNA of the CDR3: TGCGCCAGCAGAGACAGCATGAACACTGAAGCTTTCTTT.

This clone was seen only once. The chain couples TRBV4-2 to TRBJ2-2, with 15 bases matching TRBD2. CDR3 size: 17 residues. Germline values: CDR1 LGHNA, CDR2 YNFKEQ. Trimming at V came to 3 bases and at J to 4 bases, leaving 3 bases not matched to a gene. The CDR3 nucleotides read TGTGCCAGCAGCCAGGGACTAGCGGGAGGACTCACCGGGGAGCTGTTTTTT. Its protein product is CASSQGLAGGLTGELFF.

The chain has TRBV6-5 and TRBJ2-2; maybe TRBD2 (5 bases). Trimming took off 6 bases at V and 6 bases at J, with 14 bases between the two ends. The CDR3 consists of 14 residues. The germline CDR1 and CDR2 sequences are MNHEY and SVGAGI. CDR3 amino acids: CASRKAALAGELFF. CDR3 nucleotides: TGTGCCAGCAGGAAAGCGGCCTTGGCCGGGGAGCTGTTTTTT.

This chain connects TRBV6-1 to TRBJ2-7; a possible D gene is TRBD1 (6 bases). V lost 0 bases, J lost 5 bases, and 17 bases lay in between. The CDR3 length is 16 residues. Looked up from germline, CDR1 is MNHNS and CDR2 is SASEGT. For the CDR3, the DNA is TGTGCCAGCAGTGAAGCGGATTTGGGGGCAGGTCACGAGCAGTACTTC. It translates to CASSEADLGAGHEQYF.

This clone was observed once. The J gene is TRBJ2-1, the V gene TRBV7-9; no clear D. V lost 5 bases and J lost 2, with 13 bases in between. The CDR3 runs to 15 residues. Germline V lookup: CDR1 SEHNR, CDR2 FQNEAQ (reference sequence). This CDR3 reads CASSQASIAYNEQFF. The DNA of the CDR3 is TGTGCCAGCAGCCAGGCGAGTATAGCCTACAATGAGCAGTTCTTC.

This clone has only one observation. The rearrangement uses TRBV6-6 and TRBJ2-5; no clear D gene. Trimming removed 6 bases at V and 4 bases at J, with 15 bases between. CDR3 length: 14 residues. Germline V lookup: CDR1 MNHNY, CDR2 SVGAGI (reference sequence). The CDR3 sequence: CASSPSGRRETQYF. CDR3 sequence (DNA): TGTGCCAGCAGCCCCTCGGGTCGACGAGAGACCCAGTACTTC.

This sequence joins TRBV25-1 and TRBJ1-1; the match to TRBD1 covers 8 bases. The J segment lost 4 bases and the V segment lost 5 bases, leaving 3 bases of the junction unmatched. The CDR3 loop spans 13 amino acids. Germline lookup yields CDR1 MGHDK and CDR2 SYGVNS. This chain's CDR3 is CASSRTGSTEAFF. DNA for the CDR3: TGTGCCAGCAGTCGGACAGGGAGCACTGAAGCTTTCTTT.

V usage is TRBV5-1 and J usage is TRBJ2-6; no clear D gene. Germline V gene data show CDR1 as SGHRS and CDR2 as YFSETQ. The CDR3 has 16 residues. V was pared by 3 bases and J by 0 bases, with 10 bases between. The CDR3 bases are TGCGCCAGCAGCTCAGACGGGTCCTCTGGGGCCAACGTCCTGACTTTC. It is translated as CASSSDGSSGANVLTF.